Presented here are 22 T cell receptor beta chains from one specimen sequenced in a study of vaccination and CD4 T cells after COVID-19. No antigen is known for these receptors. As to treatment: roughly 10-day PBMC culture with coronavirus spike peptide pools or control peptides (ViraFEST assay). Sequencing of DNA taken from cultured CD4+ T cells relied on the Oncomine TCR Beta short-read assay. TCRdb reanalysed the PCR reads using MiXCR and keeps one entry per CDR3 protein. The data hold 9,900 or so distinct CDR3 sequences, with 73% observed a single time. The sample comprised CD4+ T cells from blood, cultured in vitro. These receptor sequences come from a human donor who had recovered from COVID-19.

The chain uses TRBV7-6 and TRBJ1-5; D remains unclear. The V end was cut by 2 bases, the J end by 5 bases, with 7 bases between. CDR3 size: 13 residues. Germline V gives CDR1 SGHVS, CDR2 FNYEAQ. As DNA, the CDR3 is TGTGCCAGCAGCTTAATCGGGGATCAGCCCCAGCATTTT. It encodes CASSLIGDQPQHF.

The V and J genes are TRBV20-1 and TRBJ1-2; 8 bases fit TRBD1. Germline trimming cut 6 bases from V and 6 bases from J; bases unmatched to any gene: 9. The CDR3 has 13 amino acids. Germline assignment: CDR1 DFQATT and CDR2 SNEGSKA (reference sequence). CDR3 sequence reads: CSAPKAGGNGYTF. The CDR3 region has the DNA TGCAGTGCCCCCAAGGCAGGGGGCAATGGCTACACCTTC.

The CDR3 coding sequence is TGTGCCAGCAGTTTAGGCAGGGTGATGGGCGAGCAGTACTTC. This codes for CASSLGRVMGEQYF. The chain combines TRBV28 with TRBJ2-7; D possibly corresponds to TRBD1 (5 bases). Germline CDR1 reads MDHEN; CDR2 reads SYDVKM. CDR3 length: 14 residues. Trimming left V 2 bases short and J 6 bases short, with 14 bases between.

This chain connects TRBV6-1 to TRBJ1-1, with 8 bases identical to TRBD1. CDR3 length equals 12 residues. The J segment lost 9 bases and the V segment lost 6 bases, leaving 6 bases of the junction unmatched. CDR1 and CDR2 from the germline V gene are MNHNS and SASEGT. The CDR3 bases are TGTGCCAGCAGAGGCCGGGACAGGCAAGCTTTCTTT. Translation gives CASRGRDRQAFF.

The chain uses TRBV20-1 and TRBJ2-5, with 9 bases matching TRBD2. The CDR3 covers 13 residues. With V trimmed by 6 bases and J by 5 bases, 7 bases remained unmatched. Per germline, CDR1 DFQATT and CDR2 SNEGSKA (reference sequence). The CDR3 loop is CSATSGSWETQYF. The CDR3 nucleotides read TGCAGTGCGACTAGCGGTTCGTGGGAGACCCAGTACTTC.

The chain recombines TRBV10-3 with TRBJ1-1; no clear D. Trimming removed 0 bases at V and 2 bases at J, with 10 bases between. The germline V gene has CDR1 ENHRY and CDR2 SYGVKD. This CDR3 has 15 amino acids. For the CDR3, the DNA is TGTGCCATCAGTGAGTCTCAGGACCTAAACACTGAAGCTTTCTTT. It translates to CAISESQDLNTEAFF.

CDR3 amino acids: CSAPSPMTSGRNTQYF. The CDR3 DNA reads TGCAGTGCTCCCTCGCCCATGACTAGCGGGAGAAATACGCAGTATTTT. V usage is TRBV20-1 and J usage is TRBJ2-3; 12 nucleotides match TRBD2. J gave up 7 bases and V 5 bases, and 13 bases lay outside the gene matches. The CDR3 sequence is 16 residues long. The germline gives CDR1 DFQATT, CDR2 SNEGSKA (reference sequence).

This chain joins TRBV5-4 and TRBJ2-7, with D perhaps TRBD1 (6 bases). Trimming took off 4 bases at V and 2 bases at J, with 16 bases between the two ends. The CDR3 has 15 amino acids. Looked up from germline, CDR1 is SGHNT and CDR2 is YYREEE (reference sequence). DNA for the CDR3: TGTGCCAGCAGCGATGCCCCGGGACAACCCTACGAGCAGTACTTC. Translating gives CASSDAPGQPYEQYF.

This clonotype appeared a single time. The rearrangement uses TRBV20-1 and TRBJ2-7; TRBD2 aligns across 7 bases. With 3 bases clipped from V and 6 bases from J, the junction kept 5 bases outside the gene matches. Germline CDR1 is DFQATT and CDR2 is SNEGSKA (reference sequence). The CDR3 sequence is 12 residues long. The CDR3 reads CSARGGSGEQYF. CDR3 coding DNA: TGCAGTGCTAGGGGCGGGAGCGGCGAGCAGTACTTC.

The chain is built from TRBV6-4 and TRBJ2-3; perhaps D is TRBD1 or TRBD2 (5 bases each). V lost 2 bases and J lost 3, with 12 bases in between. This CDR3 has 15 amino acids. Germline lookup yields CDR1 MRHNA and CDR2 SNTAGT. In DNA form, the CDR3 reads TGTGCCAGCAGTGACCGTGGCAGGGAGACAGATACGCAGTATTTT. Its translation is CASSDRGRETDTQYF.

The rearrangement joins TRBV15 to TRBJ2-7; D remains unclear. The CDR3 is 13 amino acids. CDR1 is LNHNV and CDR2 is YYDKDF in the germline V gene (reference sequence). V gave up 1 base and J gave up 2 bases, with 6 bases separating them. The CDR3 protein is CATSRGFTYEQYF. CDR3 coding DNA: TGTGCCACCAGCAGAGGCTTTACCTACGAGCAGTACTTC. The full variable domain, rest sourced from reference TRBV15 and TRBJ2-7, is DAMVIQNPRYQVTQFGKPVTLSCSQTLNHNVMYWYQQKSSQAPKLLFHYYDKDFNNEADTPDNFQSRRPNTSFCFLDIRSPGLGDTAMYLCATSRGFTYEQYFGPGTRLTVT.

The chain is built from TRBV7-2 and TRBJ2-7, with TRBD2 matching over 13 bases. V shed 5 bases, J shed 6 bases, and the junction held 10 bases outside the gene matches. Germline CDR1 reads SGHTA; CDR2 reads FQGNSA. The CDR3 spans 16 residues. CDR3 in amino acids: CASSPRTSGRVGEQYF. In DNA form, the CDR3 reads TGTGCCAGCAGCCCCCGCACTAGCGGGAGGGTTGGCGAGCAGTACTTC.

V is TRBV15 and J is TRBJ2-3, with D perhaps TRBD1 (5 bases). The CDR3 sequence is 15 residues long. Trimming removed 2 bases from V and 4 bases from J, with 13 bases in between. Germline CDR1 reads LNHNV; CDR2 reads YYDKDF (reference sequence). CDR3 loop: CATSRQGLYSDTQYF. CDR3 coding DNA: TGTGCCACCAGCAGACAGGGTTTATATTCAGATACGCAGTATTTT.

The chain joins TRBV21-1 to TRBJ2-3; TRBD2 was called by the table and not checked on the DNA. TRBV21-1 is noted as a pseudogene. The CDR3 is made up of 15 amino acids. In DNA form, the CDR3 reads TGTGCCAGCAGCAAAGTTAGGAGGTACACAGATACGCAGTATTTT. Protein: CASSKVRRYTDTQYF.

This clonotype was counted only a few times. The chain recombines TRBV20-1 with TRBJ1-2, with D possibly matching TRBD1 (6 bases). Trimming removed 3 bases from V and 0 bases from J, with 8 bases in between. This CDR3 is 13 amino acids long. The germline V gene has CDR1 DFQATT and CDR2 SNEGSKA (reference sequence). Written as DNA, the CDR3 is TGCAGTGCTAGTGGACAGACTAACTATGGCTACACCTTC. Translated: CSASGQTNYGYTF.

V gene TRBV6-5 combines with J gene TRBJ2-2; D gene ambiguous. Looked up from germline, CDR1 is MNHEY and CDR2 is SVGAGI. The CDR3 extends over 15 amino acids. Trimming left V 2 bases short and J 4 bases short, with 11 bases between. This chain's CDR3 is CASSYQWAATGELFF. The CDR3 nucleotides are TGTGCCAGCAGTTACCAATGGGCCGCCACCGGGGAGCTGTTTTTT.

The chain links TRBV15 to TRBJ2-7, with 7 bases lining up with TRBD2. Trimming took 1 base from V and 0 from J; bases not matched to a gene: 0. This CDR3 is built from 14 residues. CDR1 and CDR2 (germline): LNHNV, YYDKDF (reference sequence). For the CDR3, the DNA is TGTGCCACCAGCAGAGCGGGGGGCTCCTACGAGCAGTACTTC. It translates to CATSRAGGSYEQYF.

This clonotype occurred once. As DNA, the CDR3 is TGCAGCGCCATGAATTCTGAAGCTTTCTTT. This codes for CSAMNSEAFF. The chain joins TRBV29-1 to TRBJ1-1; no clear D. CDR3 length: 10 residues. Germline loops: CDR1 SQVTM, CDR2 ANQGSEA. V was cut by 7 bases and J by 6 bases, with 9 bases left in between.

This clonotype showed up just once. The V and J genes are TRBV20-1 and TRBJ2-3; 7 bases map to TRBD2. This CDR3 comprises 15 residues. The junction had 14 bases not matched to a gene; V was cut back by 8 bases and J by 3 bases. Looked up from germline, CDR1 is DFQATT and CDR2 is SNEGSKA (reference sequence). The CDR3 sequence: CSTHMAGVGTDTQYF. CDR3 nucleotides: TGCAGTACTCACATGGCGGGAGTGGGTACAGATACGCAGTATTTT.

V gene TRBV27 combines with J gene TRBJ1-2; TRBD1 aligns across 7 bases. Germline V gene data show CDR1 as MNHEY and CDR2 as SMNVEV (reference sequence). The CDR3 totals 15 residues. The V gene end was trimmed by 3 bases and the J gene end by 5 bases; junction bases not matched to a gene: 9. In nucleotides, the CDR3 is TGTGCCAGCAGTTTTTCCCGGGGACAGTTATATGGCTACACCTTC. Translation: CASSFSRGQLYGYTF.

This clonotype rates as medium-sized. V and J are TRBV24-1 and TRBJ2-1; 10 bases match TRBD2. The germline V gene has CDR1 KGHDR and CDR2 SFDVKD. The J segment lost 8 bases and the V segment lost 6 bases, leaving 9 bases of the junction unmatched. This CDR3 is built from 15 residues. CDR3 coding DNA: TGTGCCACCAGTAAATTTCTAGCGGGAGTACATGAGCAGTTCTTC. This encodes CATSKFLAGVHEQFF.

The chain is built from TRBV6-2 or TRBV6-3 and TRBJ1-1, with TRBD1 matching 8 bases. Germline CDR1 and CDR2: MNHEY and SVGEGT. This CDR3 region has 15 residues. With V trimmed by 6 bases and J by 1 base, 7 bases remained unmatched. DNA for the CDR3: TGTGCCAGCAGAAACGGACAGGGACGGAACACTGAAGCTTTCTTT. Its protein is CASRNGQGRNTEAFF.